Each of the 23 T cell receptor beta chains below was sequenced from the same sample in a study of long-term antiretroviral therapy in people with HIV. Survey level was the resolution at which the v3.0 immunoSEQ assay ran. The table came from immunoSEQ multiplex PCR; TCRdb's copy has only in-frame clones and leaves some out. In the table there are tens of thousands of clones, around 82% of which are singletons. Sample: unsorted PBMCs, taken 0.3 years after starting antiretroviral therapy. These receptor sequences come from a man between 18 and 29 years old with HIV.

There are a few counts of this clone. The chain combines TRBV19 with TRBJ2-7; maybe TRBD1 (7 bases). This CDR3 has 12 amino acids. The V gene lost 5 bases and the J gene lost 7 bases, with 12 bases spanning the gap. In germline, CDR1 is LNHDA, CDR2 SQIVND (reference sequence). The CDR3 spells CASSQGEEEQYF. CDR3 in DNA: TGTGCCAGTAGTCAGGGGGAGGAAGAGCAGTACTTC.

This chain connects TRBV6-5 to TRBJ1-1; D uncertain. The V and J ends lost 5 bases and 1 base respectively, with 8 bases between them. The V gene's germline CDR1 is MNHEY and CDR2 SVGAGI. CDR3 length: 13 residues. CDR3 region: CASSLARNTEAFF. CDR3 nucleotide sequence: TGTGCCAGCAGTCTAGCCAGGAACACTGAAGCTTTCTTT.

The rearrangement links TRBV15 to TRBJ2-3; 9 bases fit TRBD1. Trimming at V came to 0 bases and at J to 3 bases, leaving 4 bases not matched to a gene. The CDR3 is made up of 16 amino acids. The germline gives CDR1 LNHNV, CDR2 YYDKDF (reference sequence). CDR3 loop: CATSRDTGGWTDTQYF. DNA for the CDR3: TGTGCCACCAGCAGAGATACAGGGGGCTGGACAGATACGCAGTATTTT. Full variable domain (remainder filled in from reference TRBV15 and TRBJ2-3): DAMVIQNPRYQVTQFGKPVTLSCSQTLNHNVMYWYQQKSSQAPKLLFHYYDKDFNNEADTPDNFQSRRPNTSFCFLDIRSPGLGDTAMYLCATSRDTGGWTDTQYFGPGTRLTVL.

This clone was detected a few times. The chain uses TRBV30 and TRBJ1-5; maybe TRBD1 (5 bases). V dropped 0 bases and J dropped 4 bases, with 13 bases sitting between them. The CDR3 length is 15 residues. CDR1 is GTSNPN, CDR2 SVGIG, per germline (reference sequence). As DNA, the CDR3 is TGTGCCTGGAGTGTAGGGGACCTACATAATCAGCCCCAGCATTTT. Protein sequence: CAWSVGDLHNQPQHF.

This chain connects TRBV28 to TRBJ1-2, with D hard to call. The CDR3 runs 16 residues. The ends were cut back, 4 bases at V and 2 bases at J, with 17 bases in the middle. Looked up from germline, CDR1 is MDHEN and CDR2 is SYDVKM. CDR3 region: CASSSPGPLENYGYTF. The CDR3 region has the DNA TGTGCCAGCAGTTCCCCCGGGCCCTTGGAGAACTATGGCTACACCTTC.

V usage is TRBV7-2 and J usage is TRBJ1-1; D not certain. V was shortened by 0 bases and J by 5 bases, with 13 bases between the two germline ends. CDR3 size: 15 residues. Germline V gene lookup returns CDR1 SGHTA and CDR2 FQGNSA. CDR3 nucleotide sequence: TGTGCCAGCAGCTTAGCGCTGGGGTGGAGAACTGAAGCTTTCTTT. Translation: CASSLALGWRTEAFF.

The V and J genes are TRBV28 and TRBJ2-5; TRBD2 matches at 10 bases. V lost 5 bases, J lost 3 bases, and 6 bases stayed unmatched. Germline assignment: CDR1 MDHEN and CDR2 SYDVKM. The CDR3 covers 15 residues. The CDR3 nucleotides read TGTGCCAGCAGTACACCCGGACTAGCGGAAGAGACCCAGTACTTC. Its protein is CASSTPGLAEETQYF.

This clone was found once. The chain is built from TRBV10-2 and TRBJ1-4; D perhaps matches TRBD1 (6 bases). Germline V CDR1 and CDR2: WSHSY, SAAADI. The CDR3 is made up of 14 amino acids. Trimming pared 5 bases from V and 8 bases from J, leaving 15 bases between. The CDR3 sequence: CASSPAGAGEKLFF. The CDR3 DNA is TGCGCCAGCAGTCCCGCGGGGGCAGGGGAAAAACTGTTTTTT.

CDR3 nucleotides: TGTGCCAGCAGCCTTGCCACCGGGACTAGTATTTACGAGCAGTACTTC. Translating it yields CASSLATGTSIYEQYF. The genes are TRBV4-2 and TRBJ2-7; TRBD2 matches 8 bases. Germline CDR1 and CDR2: LGHNA and YNFKEQ. The junction had 12 bases not matched to a gene; V was cut back by 4 bases and J by 4 bases. The CDR3 is 16 residues long.

This clone came up a few times. The rearrangement joins TRBV4-1 to TRBJ2-7; D unclear. CDR1 MGHRA and CDR2 YSYEKL come from the germline V gene. V lost 1 base and J 1 base, leaving 8 bases between the germline ends. The CDR3 is 14 amino acids. This chain's CDR3 is CASSQAATSYEQYF. In nucleotides, the CDR3 is TGCGCCAGCAGCCAAGCTGCTACGTCCTACGAGCAGTACTTC.

The gene calls are TRBV5-5 and TRBJ2-7; D perhaps matches TRBD2 (7 bases). This CDR3 spans 16 amino acids. Germline values: CDR1 SGHKS, CDR2 YYEKEE (reference sequence). V gave up 1 base and J gave up 1 base, with 15 bases separating them. Here the CDR3 reads CASSLKGGAFSYEQYF. CDR3 DNA: TGTGCCAGCAGCTTGAAGGGGGGGGCCTTTTCCTACGAGCAGTACTTC.

The chain uses TRBV6-1 and TRBJ2-1, with 8 bases that match TRBD2. Germline V gene sequence: CDR1 MNHNS, CDR2 SASEGT. The CDR3 has 17 amino acids. The J segment lost 2 bases and the V segment lost 4 bases, leaving 10 bases of the junction unmatched. This CDR3 reads CASSGGIAGPAYNEQFF. The CDR3 nucleotides are TGTGCCAGCAGTGGGGGAATAGCGGGACCCGCCTACAATGAGCAGTTCTTC.

The chain combines TRBV30 with TRBJ1-4; D uncertain. Per germline, CDR1 GTSNPN and CDR2 SVGIG (reference sequence). The V gene lost 0 bases and the J gene lost 7 bases, with 12 bases spanning the gap. The length of the CDR3 is 14 residues. DNA of the CDR3: TGTGCCTGGAGTGTACGGTCATCCGGTGAAAAACTGTTTTTT. Its protein product is CAWSVRSSGEKLFF.

This rearrangement joins TRBV7-2 to TRBJ2-1, with 10 bases that match TRBD2. CDR1 and CDR2 (germline): SGHTA, FQGNSA. The CDR3 length is 16 residues. The J segment lost 0 bases and the V segment lost 4 bases, leaving 3 bases of the junction unmatched. The CDR3: CASSSSGRASYNEQFF. The CDR3 DNA sequence: TGTGCCAGCAGCTCCAGCGGGAGGGCCTCCTACAATGAGCAGTTCTTC. The full variable domain, with the rest looked up from reference TRBV7-2 and TRBJ2-1, is GAGVSQSPSNKVTEKGKDVELRCDPISGHTALYWYRQSLGQGLEFLIYFQGNSAPDKSGLPSDRFSAERTGGSVSTLTIQRTQQEDSAVYLCASSSSGRASYNEQFFGPGTRLTVL.

This clone was seen just once. The rearrangement uses TRBV5-5 and TRBJ2-6; D uncertain. The CDR3 sequence is 14 residues long. Trimming pared 5 bases from V and 2 bases from J, leaving 8 bases between. Germline CDR1 SGHKS, CDR2 YYEKEE (reference sequence). For the CDR3, the DNA is TGTGCCAGCAGGGATCACACTGGGGCCAACGTCCTGACTTTC. As protein: CASRDHTGANVLTF.

This sequence joins TRBV30 and TRBJ1-6; D is ambiguous. The CDR3 runs to 16 residues. Germline lookup yields CDR1 GTSNPN and CDR2 SVGIG (reference sequence). Between the trimmed V and J ends, which lost 5 bases and 7 bases, there was a span of 21 bases. The CDR3 DNA sequence: TGTGCCTGGGACGCTCAAGGGCTTATTTCGAATTCACCCCTCCACTTT. Translation: CAWDAQGLISNSPLHF. Full variable domain (rest looked up from reference TRBV30 and TRBJ1-6): SQTIHQWPATLVQPVGSPLSLECTVEGTSNPNLYWYRQAAGRGLQLLFYSVGIGQISSEVPQNLSASRPQDRQFILSSKKLLLSDSGFYLCAWDAQGLISNSPLHFGNGTRLTVT.

This clone occurred a few times. The V gene is TRBV19, the J gene TRBJ1-1; D is unresolved. CDR3 length equals 14 residues. Germline lookup yields CDR1 LNHDA and CDR2 SQIVND (reference sequence). V was cut by 2 bases and J by 4 bases, with 11 bases left in between. CDR3: CASSITPLTTEAFF. As DNA, the CDR3 is TGTGCCAGTAGTATAACACCCTTAACCACTGAAGCTTTCTTT.

The chain couples TRBV5-6 to TRBJ1-2; D is undetermined. This CDR3 is built from 14 residues. Per germline, CDR1 SGHDT and CDR2 YYEEEE. Trimming removed 1 base from V and 6 bases from J, with 13 bases in between. Written as DNA, the CDR3 is TGTGCCAGCAGCTTGTTGGGAAAGAGCGATGGCTACACCTTC. Protein product: CASSLLGKSDGYTF.

The V and J genes are TRBV5-4 and TRBJ2-3; 10 positions match TRBD2. J was trimmed by 0 bases and V by 2 bases; bases with no gene match: 3. CDR3 size: 16 residues. Germline CDR1 reads SGHNT; CDR2 reads YYREEE (reference sequence). CDR3 residues: CASSLAGGPSTDTQYF. The CDR3 region has the DNA TGTGCCAGCAGCTTAGCGGGGGGGCCCAGCACAGATACGCAGTATTTT. The full variable domain, with the rest looked up from reference TRBV5-4 and TRBJ2-3, is ETGVTQSPTHLIKTRGQQVTLRCSSQSGHNTVSWYQQALGQGPQFIFQYYREEENGRGNFPPRFSGLQFPNYSSELNVNALELDDSALYLCASSLAGGPSTDTQYFGPGTRLTVL.

The rearrangement links TRBV28 to TRBJ2-1; perhaps D is TRBD1 or TRBD2 (5 bases each). Germline assignment: CDR1 MDHEN and CDR2 SYDVKM. V shed 1 base and J shed 0 bases, with 22 bases lying between them. The CDR3 extends over 20 amino acids. The CDR3 is CASSLSPYKRGFSSYNEQFF. CDR3 DNA: TGTGCCAGCAGTTTATCGCCTTACAAACGGGGCTTTAGCTCCTACAATGAGCAGTTCTTC. The whole variable domain, filled in from reference TRBV28 and TRBJ2-1, reads DVKVTQSSRYLVKRTGEKVFLECVQDMDHENMFWYRQDPGLGLRLIYFSYDVKMKEKGDIPEGYSVSREKKERFSLILESASTNQTSMYLCASSLSPYKRGFSSYNEQFFGPGTRLTVL.

The rearrangement joins TRBV6-5 to TRBJ1-2; 8 nucleotides agree with TRBD1. The V gene's germline CDR1 is MNHEY and CDR2 SVGAGI. The CDR3 runs to 15 residues. V was pared by 0 bases and J by 3 bases, with 3 bases of the junction left unmatched. The CDR3 DNA reads as TGTGCCAGCAGTTACTCCCGGACAGGGTACTATGGCTACACCTTC. The encoded protein is CASSYSRTGYYGYTF.

The sample holds one count of this clone. The rearrangement links TRBV14 to TRBJ2-1; D is unresolved. V lost 2 bases, J lost 0 bases, and 32 bases lay in between. Germline V gene lookup returns CDR1 SGHDN and CDR2 FVKESK. The CDR3 sequence is 23 residues long. Written as DNA, the CDR3 is TGTGCCAGCAGCCAATCACGCGAACCGAACGGCATGTTGAGTCCGAGCTCCTACAATGAGCAGTTCTTC. Protein sequence: CASSQSREPNGMLSPSSYNEQFF.

The table lists this clone with a count of one. The J gene is TRBJ1-1, the V gene TRBV18; tentatively, D is TRBD1 (6 bases). The V end was cut by 7 bases, the J end by 1 base, with 10 bases between. CDR1 is KGHSH, CDR2 LQKENI, per germline. The CDR3 consists of 13 residues. The CDR3 sequence: CASFGTRNTEAFF. The CDR3 DNA reads as TGTGCCAGCTTCGGGACACGGAACACTGAAGCTTTCTTT. Variable domain in full (rest from reference TRBV18 and TRBJ1-1): NAGVMQNPRHLVRRRGQEARLRCSPMKGHSHVYWYRQLPEEGLKFMVYLQKENIIDESGMPKERFSAEFPKEGPSILRIQQVVRGDSAAYFCASFGTRNTEAFFGQGTRLTVV.